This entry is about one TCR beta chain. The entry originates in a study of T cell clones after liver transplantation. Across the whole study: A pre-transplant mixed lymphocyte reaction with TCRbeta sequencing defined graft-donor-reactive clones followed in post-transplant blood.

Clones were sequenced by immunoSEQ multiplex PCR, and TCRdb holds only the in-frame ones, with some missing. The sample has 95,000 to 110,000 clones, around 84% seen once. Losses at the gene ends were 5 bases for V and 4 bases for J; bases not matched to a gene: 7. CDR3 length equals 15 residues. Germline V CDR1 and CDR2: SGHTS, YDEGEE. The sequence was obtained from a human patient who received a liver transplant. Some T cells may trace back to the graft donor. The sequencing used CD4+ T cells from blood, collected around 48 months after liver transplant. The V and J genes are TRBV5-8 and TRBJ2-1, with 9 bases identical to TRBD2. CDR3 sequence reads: CASSPRLAAYNEQFF. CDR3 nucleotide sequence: TGTGCCAGCAGTCCCAGACTAGCGGCGTACAATGAGCAGTTCTTC.